These 14 T cell receptor beta chains share one sample of origin, sequenced in a study of Graves' ophthalmopathy and Graves' hyperthyroidism. The study amplified TCR beta CDR3 regions using RNA transcripts. In the first round, RT-PCR was carried out with HTBI primers, and a multiplex PCR formed the second round. MiXCR was run by TCRdb on the multiplex PCR reads, yielding one entry per CDR3 protein. This table holds about 370,000 distinct CDR3 sequences, about 16% found once. The sequenced sample consisted of peripheral blood. The receptor source for this set is a woman in her late teens or twenties with Graves' ophthalmopathy.

This clonotype has at least ten counts. This chain links TRBV5-1 with TRBJ2-5; perhaps TRBD1 as D (8 bases). V shed 7 bases and J shed 4 bases, with 14 bases lying between them. The CDR3 extends over 13 amino acids. Germline V lookup: CDR1 SGHRS, CDR2 YFSETQ. As DNA, the CDR3 is TGCGCCAGCCGGACAGGGAGGGGAGAGACCCAGTACTTC. Translating it yields CASRTGRGETQYF.

This clonotype was recorded many times. The rearrangement links TRBV7-2 to TRBJ2-5, with a weak D call TRBD2 (6 bases). CDR1 is SGHTA and CDR2 is FQGNSA in the germline V gene. Trimming cost V 4 bases and J 4 bases, with 16 bases left between them. This CDR3 contains 15 residues. The CDR3 DNA reads as TGTGCCAGCAGCTCATCCGCGGGACTTTCAGAGACCCAGTACTTC. Translating gives CASSSSAGLSETQYF.

This clonotype was recorded at least ten times. V is TRBV7-2 and J is TRBJ1-1, with TRBD1 as a possible D gene (5 bases). The length of the CDR3 is 13 residues. V was cut by 6 bases and J by 7 bases, with 15 bases left in between. Germline lookup yields CDR1 SGHTA and CDR2 FQGNSA. The CDR3 coding sequence is TGTGCCAGCAGTTCTCGGAGTAGGGGTGAAGCTTTCTTT. Its translation is CASSSRSRGEAFF. The full variable domain, in which reference TRBV7-2 and TRBJ1-1 provide the parts outside the CDR3, is GAGVSQSPSNKVTEKGKDVELRCDPISGHTALYWYRQSLGQGLEFLIYFQGNSAPDKSGLPSDRFSAERTGGSVSTLTIQRTQQEDSAVYLCASSSRSRGEAFFGQGTRLTVV.

This clonotype has a count of ten or more. The CDR3: CASNPMGQSYGYTF. The CDR3 DNA sequence: TGTGCCAGCAACCCTATGGGACAGTCCTATGGCTACACCTTC. This chain joins TRBV12-3 or TRBV12-4 and TRBJ1-2, with TRBD1 identical over 7 bases. The CDR3 totals 14 residues. With 7 bases clipped from V and 4 bases from J, the junction kept 9 bases outside the gene matches.

This clonotype was seen many times. Here the CDR3 reads CASSTWTQGTEAFF. The CDR3 nucleotides are TGTGCCAGCAGTACATGGACACAGGGGACTGAAGCTTTCTTT. The genes are TRBV6-1 and TRBJ1-1, with TRBD1 matching 7 bases. The CDR3 has 14 amino acids. After removal of 5 bases from V and 5 bases from J, the junction contained 8 bases not matched to a gene. CDR1 is MNHNS, CDR2 SASEGT, per germline.

This clonotype came up a few times. The chain joins TRBV19 to TRBJ1-3, with no clear D. The V end lost 6 bases, the J end lost 0 bases, and 15 bases lay between the germline ends. This CDR3 is built from 16 residues. Germline loops: CDR1 LNHDA, CDR2 SQIVND (reference sequence). CDR3 protein: CASSQQQVTSGNTIYF. The CDR3 nucleotides read TGTGCCAGTAGCCAACAACAAGTCACCTCTGGAAACACCATATATTTT.

This clonotype showed up many times. The chain uses TRBV11-2 and TRBJ2-7, with D unresolved. This CDR3 spans 14 amino acids. The V and J ends lost 2 bases and 0 bases respectively, with 8 bases between them. From germline, CDR1 is SGHAT and CDR2 FQNNGV. CDR3 amino acids: CASSLIDNSYEQYF. The DNA for the CDR3 is TGTGCCAGCAGCTTAATCGACAACTCCTACGAGCAGTACTTC.

This clonotype was seen repeatedly, ten times or more. This chain joins TRBV9 and TRBJ2-5; D may be TRBD2 (6 bases). The CDR3 covers 19 residues. Germline V gene sequence: CDR1 SGDLS, CDR2 YYNGEE. V was clipped by 2 bases and J by 0 bases, with 23 bases between them. CDR3 loop: CASSVSPIWRGPYQETQYF. CDR3 DNA: TGTGCCAGCAGCGTCAGCCCCATTTGGAGGGGCCCGTACCAAGAGACCCAGTACTTC. The full variable domain, completed using reference TRBV9 and TRBJ2-5, is DSGVTQTPKHLITATGQRVTLRCSPRSGDLSVYWYQQSLDQGLQFLIQYYNGEERAKGNILERFSAQQFPDLHSELNLSSLELGDSALYFCASSVSPIWRGPYQETQYFGPGTRLLVL.

The J gene is TRBJ1-5, the V gene TRBV2, with D tentatively TRBD1 (6 bases). CDR3 length: 15 amino acids. V lost 3 bases, J lost 1 base, and 10 bases lay in between. Germline V gives CDR1 SNHLY, CDR2 FYNNEI. CDR3 sequence (DNA): TGTGCCAGCAGTGAGGAGCAGGGGAGCAATCAGCCCCAGCATTTT. This codes for CASSEEQGSNQPQHF.

This clonotype was picked up a small number of times. The chain has TRBV20-1 and TRBJ2-5; no reliable D call. The CDR3 has 15 residues. With 0 bases removed from V and 2 bases from J, the gap between germline ends came to 13 bases. The germline V gene encodes CDR1 DFQATT and CDR2 SNEGSKA (reference sequence). This CDR3 reads CSARDRLSSQETQYF. CDR3 sequence (DNA): TGCAGTGCTAGAGACAGGTTGAGTTCTCAAGAGACCCAGTACTTC.

This clonotype was detected many times. This chain uses TRBV6-2 or TRBV6-3 with TRBJ1-1; D is possibly TRBD1 (5 bases). The CDR3 loop spans 13 amino acids. Germline V gene lookup returns CDR1 MNHEY and CDR2 SVGEGT. The V gene lost 2 bases and the J gene lost 6 bases, with 10 bases spanning the gap. The DNA for the CDR3 is TGTGCCAGCAGTTACGGGGGTATCGCTGAAGCTTTCTTT. The encoded protein is CASSYGGIAEAFF.

This clonotype occurred many times. The chain recombines TRBV28 with TRBJ2-7; possibly TRBD1 or TRBD2 for D (5 bases each). V dropped 3 bases and J dropped 9 bases, with 15 bases sitting between them. The CDR3 is 13 amino acids. The V gene's germline CDR1 is MDHEN and CDR2 SYDVKM. The CDR3 region has the DNA TGTGCCAGCAGTTTCGGTTCGGGACGGCCGCAGTACTTC. It yields the protein CASSFGSGRPQYF.

This clonotype was seen a handful of times. This chain joins TRBV29-1 and TRBJ1-1; 7 bases are shared with TRBD1. This CDR3 contains 15 residues. Trimming at V came to 0 bases and at J to 11 bases, leaving 15 bases not matched to a gene. Germline V gives CDR1 SQVTM, CDR2 ANQGSEA. CDR3 sequence: CSVEEEKGALSVAFF. In DNA form, the CDR3 reads TGCAGCGTTGAAGAAGAAAAGGGGGCGCTTTCCGTTGCTTTCTTT.

This clonotype was detected only a few times. This sequence joins TRBV5-1 and TRBJ2-5; TRBD2 agrees at 11 bases. The junction had 7 bases not matched to a gene; V was cut back by 4 bases and J by 5 bases. Germline CDR1 SGHRS, CDR2 YFSETQ. CDR3 length equals 15 residues. CDR3 protein: CASSTSGTSGETQYF. CDR3 DNA: TGCGCCAGCAGCACCTCGGGGACTAGCGGTGAGACCCAGTACTTC. Complete variable domain (other parts from reference TRBV5-1 and TRBJ2-5): KAGVTQTPRYLIKTRGQQVTLSCSPISGHRSVSWYQQTPGQGLQFLFEYFSETQRNKGNFPGRFSGRQFSNSRSEMNVSTLELGDSALYLCASSTSGTSGETQYFGPGTRLLVL.